This entry lists 14 T cell receptor beta chains sequenced from one sample in a study of T cells in Graves' hyperthyroidism and ophthalmopathy. RNA transcripts gave rise to amplified TCR beta CDR3 regions. The primer set for the first-round RT-PCR of the TCR CDR3 was HTBI. One entry per CDR3 protein, called by TCRdb with MiXCR from the multiplex PCR reads. The sample records hundreds of thousands of distinct CDR3 sequences, roughly 32% being singletons. The sequenced sample was blood. The receptors derive from a woman aged 40 to 50 with Graves' hyperthyroidism.

At least ten counts were recorded for this clonotype. The chain has TRBV5-8 and TRBJ2-7; 8 bases are shared with TRBD2. CDR1 is SGHTS, CDR2 YDEGEE, per germline. CDR3 size: 14 residues. Trimming at V came to 2 bases and at J to 9 bases, leaving 10 bases not matched to a gene. CDR3 amino acids: CASSFSREAPVQYF. The CDR3 nucleotides read TGTGCCAGCAGCTTTTCGCGGGAGGCACCCGTGCAGTACTTC.

About this clonotype itself: Compared with germline, one end of the junction differs, possibly owing to a read error. The genes are TRBV5-8 and TRBJ1-2; D unresolved. Germline V gene sequence: CDR1 SGHTS, CDR2 YDEGEE. This CDR3 spans 15 amino acids. DNA for the CDR3: TGTGCCCGCGCCAATAGGCCCGGGTCGGACTATGGCTACGCCTTC. Protein: CARANRPGSDYGYAF. Full variable domain (remainder filled in from reference TRBV5-8 and TRBJ1-2): EAGVTQSPTHLIKTRGQQATLRCSPISGHTSVYWYQQALGLGLQFLLWYDEGEERNRGNFPPRFSGRQFPNYSSELNVNALELEDSALYLCARANRPGSDYGYAFGSGTRLTVV.

The DNA of the CDR3 is TGCAGCGAGTCCGATACGCAGTATTTT. Its protein is CSESDTQYF. This sequence joins TRBV29-1 and TRBJ2-3; D is undetermined. The CDR3 covers 9 residues. V was trimmed by 7 bases and J by 6 bases, leaving 5 bases between them. Germline CDR1 is SQVTM and CDR2 is ANQGSEA.

The J gene is TRBJ2-7, the V gene TRBV12-5; TRBD1 agrees at 10 bases. V trimming: 4 bases; J trimming: 4 bases; junction bases outside the gene matches: 4. Germline CDR1 reads LGHNT; CDR2 reads FRNRAP. The CDR3 totals 14 residues. DNA of the CDR3: TGTGCTAGTGGTTCGGGACAGGGGTCATACGAGCAGTACTTC. Translating it yields CASGSGQGSYEQYF.

The sample holds many counts of this clonotype. The chain carries TRBV20-1 and TRBJ2-5; 11 positions agree with TRBD1. J gave up 5 bases and V 6 bases, and 8 bases lay outside the gene matches. CDR1 and CDR2 (germline): DFQATT, SNEGSKA (reference sequence). The CDR3 totals 14 residues. The CDR3 sequence: CSAAGQGALETQYF. The CDR3 coding sequence is TGCAGTGCCGCCGGACAGGGGGCTTTGGAGACCCAGTACTTC.

The chain couples TRBV4-3 to TRBJ2-7; 8 bases are a match to TRBD1. Germline V gene data show CDR1 as LGHNA and CDR2 as YSLEER. CDR3 length equals 17 residues. The V segment lost 0 bases and the J segment 3 bases; nucleotides outside the gene matches: 10. In DNA form, the CDR3 reads TGCGCCAGCAGCCAAGAATTTATGACAGGGGAACACTACGAGCAGTACTTC. Translating gives CASSQEFMTGEHYEQYF.

The gene calls are TRBV12-3 or TRBV12-4 and TRBJ1-2; TRBD1 agrees at 7 bases. CDR3 length: 12 amino acids. Trimming took 7 bases from V and 6 from J; bases not matched to a gene: 5. The CDR3 loop reads CASTHRGDGYTF. The CDR3 DNA reads TGTGCCAGCACCCACAGGGGTGATGGCTACACCTTC.

In its sample, this clonotype was seen a few times. The chain is built from TRBV11-2 and TRBJ1-2; the match to TRBD1 covers 7 bases. Germline assignment: CDR1 SGHAT and CDR2 FQNNGV. Trimming at V came to 0 bases and at J to 5 bases, leaving 12 bases not matched to a gene. The CDR3 is 17 amino acids. The CDR3, as DNA: TGTGCCAGCAGCTTAGACCCCCTTACCGGGACAGTATATGGCTACACCTTC. It specifies CASSLDPLTGTVYGYTF.

The table lists this clonotype with many counts. The chain is built from TRBV10-3 and TRBJ1-2; TRBD1 matches 8 bases. The length of the CDR3 is 12 residues. Trimming at V came to 3 bases and at J to 8 bases, leaving 2 bases not matched to a gene. Germline CDR1 is ENHRY and CDR2 is SYGVKD. The CDR3 nucleotides are TGTGCCATCAGTGATGGGGACAGGGGCTACACCTTC. It encodes CAISDGDRGYTF.

The chain couples TRBV10-2 to TRBJ2-3, with a weak D call TRBD1 (6 bases). The CDR3 covers 15 residues. Per the germline V gene, CDR1 is WSHSY and CDR2 is SAAADI. Trimming stripped 6 bases from V and 2 bases from J, with 15 bases between. CDR3 protein: CASSLQGPLTDTQYF. In DNA form, the CDR3 reads TGCGCCAGCAGCCTACAGGGACCCCTCACAGATACGCAGTATTTT.

This chain joins TRBV20-1 and TRBJ2-1; 12 nucleotides line up with TRBD2. This CDR3 has 15 residues. Germline V gene lookup returns CDR1 DFQATT and CDR2 SNEGSKA (reference sequence). J was trimmed by 7 bases and V by 0 bases; bases with no gene match: 4. The CDR3 nucleotides read TGCAGTGCTAGAGAGCCTAGCGGGGGGGGGAATGAGCAGTTCTTC. This sequence encodes CSAREPSGGGNEQFF.

The chain links TRBV10-3 to TRBJ2-4; possible D gene TRBD1, 5 bases. Germline V gives CDR1 ENHRY, CDR2 SYGVKD. This CDR3 region has 14 residues. V lost 4 bases, J lost 8 bases, and 15 bases lay in between. CDR3 nucleotide sequence: TGTGCCATCAGTGGGGGCAGAGGCGCGGACATTCAGTACTTC. The encoded protein is CAISGGRGADIQYF.

This clonotype has more than one count but fewer than ten. The J gene is TRBJ1-3, the V gene TRBV6-5; D perhaps matches TRBD1 (5 bases). The CDR3 loop spans 16 amino acids. V shed 5 bases and J shed 0 bases, with 14 bases lying between them. Germline loops: CDR1 MNHEY, CDR2 SVGAGI. The CDR3 DNA sequence: TGTGCCAGCAGTGAAGCAGGGCGGTTCTCTGGAAACACCATATATTTT. This codes for CASSEAGRFSGNTIYF.

The V gene is TRBV6-5, the J gene TRBJ1-2, with D maybe TRBD1 (5 bases). Per germline, CDR1 MNHEY and CDR2 SVGAGI. CDR3 length: 14 amino acids. V lost 7 bases and J 5 bases, leaving 17 bases between the germline ends. This CDR3 reads CASKAGRGLYGYTF. CDR3 bases: TGTGCCAGCAAGGCAGGAAGGGGCCTTTATGGCTACACCTTC.